This T cell receptor beta chain emerged from a study of PD-L1 blockade in urothelial cancer. Turning to the study itself: Individuals in the cohort had been given 0 to 3 earlier chemotherapy regimens. Among blood samples, the median T cell count was some 140,000. Blood was subjected to analysis at 3 weeks (second dose) and 6 weeks following treatment start.

This clone appeared once. The antigen remains undetermined. Here immunoSEQ multiplex PCR was the method, and the copy in TCRdb shows in-frame clones only, minus some. The data show 45,000 to 50,000 clones, with about 82% seen just once and over 8.5% held by the top ten. Sample time point: peripheral blood 6 weeks after treatment start. The study, taken as a whole, reports: TCR clonality was measured in pretreatment peripheral blood. Clonality below the median predicted better survival.

CDR1 MGHRA and CDR2 YSYEKL come from the germline V gene. V lost 2 bases to trimming and J lost 0 bases; unmatched junction nucleotides: 9. CDR3 length: 17 residues. The sequencing here drew on PBMCs, taken around atezolizumab (anti-PD-L1) treatment. This clonotype originated in a man aged 70-80 years with urothelial cancer. The chain recombines TRBV4-1 with TRBJ2-7; 8 nucleotides align to TRBD2. CDR3: CASSQRLAGSASYEQYF. The DNA for the CDR3 is TGCGCCAGCAGCCAACGTCTAGCGGGTAGTGCCTCCTACGAGCAGTACTTC.